Following are 24 T cell receptor beta chains from one sample sequenced in a study of shared clonotypes between healthy human individuals. TCRdb keeps only in-frame clones here, not all; method: immunoSEQ multiplex PCR. The data show about a million clones, with 60% to 80% seen just once and 0.89% held by the top ten. The specimen was memory CD4+ T cells from PBMCs. Subset here: CD45RA-negative fraction. The source is a man younger than 35 in good health. Some clones in this sample may be carry-over from other donors' samples.

This chain joins TRBV10-3 and TRBJ2-5; 7 nucleotides agree with TRBD1. The CDR3 totals 13 residues. Germline CDR1 and CDR2: ENHRY and SYGVKD. The V gene end was trimmed by 5 bases and the J gene end by 2 bases; junction bases not matched to a gene: 2. DNA for the CDR3: TGTGCCATCAGTCAGGGACAGCAAGAGACCCAGTACTTC. Amino acid sequence: CAISQGQQETQYF.

This clone has a single count. The CDR3: CSVDVTPPGEQYF. The CDR3 DNA is TGCAGCGTTGATGTGACCCCCCCTGGGGAGCAGTACTTC. The chain employs TRBV29-1 and TRBJ2-7; no firm D call. The V gene lost 3 bases and the J gene lost 7 bases, with 16 bases spanning the gap. This CDR3 spans 13 amino acids. Germline CDR1 SQVTM, CDR2 ANQGSEA.

This clone was detected only once. The rearrangement joins TRBV4-3 to TRBJ2-1; perhaps D is TRBD1 or TRBD2 (5 bases each). Deletions cut 3 bases from V and 10 bases from J, with 13 bases between. This CDR3 is built from 13 residues. Germline lookup yields CDR1 LGHNA and CDR2 YSLEER. CDR3: CASSHDGTVEQFF. DNA of the CDR3: TGCGCCAGCAGCCACGATGGGACCGTAGAGCAGTTCTTC.

The rearrangement links TRBV7-3 to TRBJ2-1; 8 bases agree with TRBD2. Germline values: CDR1 SGHTA, CDR2 FQGTGA. The ends lost 4 bases at V and 7 bases at J; junction bases unmatched: 12. CDR3 size: 16 residues. CDR3 nucleotides: TGTGCCAGCAGCTCACCGGCCAGCGGGAGTAAGAATGAGCAGTTCTTC. Translation: CASSSPASGSKNEQFF.

This chain joins TRBV11-1 and TRBJ2-7; tentative D call: TRBD2 (6 bases). The CDR3 contains 16 residues. V was pared by 1 base and J by 2 bases, with 15 bases between. The V gene's germline CDR1 is SGHAT and CDR2 FQDESV (reference sequence). This CDR3 is CASSLGSASVTYEQYF. In DNA form, the CDR3 reads TGTGCCAGCAGCTTAGGATCAGCTAGCGTAACCTACGAGCAGTACTTC. Combining the CDR3 with reference TRBV11-1 and TRBJ2-7 gives the whole variable domain EAEVAQSPRYKITEKSQAVAFWCDPISGHATLYWYRQILGQGPELLVQFQDESVVDDSQLPKDRFSAERLKGVDSTLKIQPAELGDSAMYLCASSLGSASVTYEQYFGPGTRLTVT.

The chain couples TRBV15 to TRBJ2-5; D may match TRBD1 or TRBD2 (5 bases each). Trimming took off 5 bases at V and 7 bases at J, with 14 bases between the two ends. CDR1 and CDR2 from the germline V gene are LNHNV and YYDKDF (reference sequence). This CDR3 comprises 13 residues. CDR3 residues: CATSGTSLGTQYF. CDR3 coding DNA: TGTGCCACCAGCGGGACGTCCCTGGGGACCCAGTACTTC.

The rearrangement uses TRBV29-1 and TRBJ2-5; 11 bases map to TRBD2. The V and J ends lost 6 bases and 5 bases, in that order; junction bases with no gene match: 8. This CDR3 region has 14 residues. The germline V gene encodes CDR1 SQVTM and CDR2 ANQGSEA. DNA for the CDR3: TGCAGCGTCGATAGCGGGAGGGCCGGTGAGACCCAGTACTTC. This translates into CSVDSGRAGETQYF.

This clone turned up a few times. The CDR3 bases are TGCAGCGTCGGGGACAGGGGCGAGTTCGCTGAAGCTTTCTTT. Protein sequence: CSVGDRGEFAEAFF. This chain connects TRBV29-1 to TRBJ1-1; 10 bases fit TRBD1. The ends lost 6 bases at V and 6 bases at J; junction bases unmatched: 10. The CDR3 is 14 residues long. Germline V lookup: CDR1 SQVTM, CDR2 ANQGSEA.

The chain joins TRBV7-6 to TRBJ2-2; D possibly corresponds to TRBD1 (5 bases). V lost 5 bases to trimming and J lost 0 bases, with 13 bases between them. The CDR3 spans 16 residues. Germline CDR1 and CDR2: SGHVS and FNYEAQ. The CDR3, as DNA: TGTGCCAGCAGCCTACAGGTTCTCGCGAACACCGGGGAGCTGTTTTTT. Translation gives CASSLQVLANTGELFF.

V gene TRBV19 combines with J gene TRBJ2-1; D could derive from TRBD1 or TRBD2 (6 bases each). There are 13 residues in the CDR3. Trimming took off 2 bases at V and 8 bases at J, with 10 bases between the two ends. Germline V gene sequence: CDR1 LNHDA, CDR2 SQIVND (reference sequence). The CDR3 DNA sequence: TGTGCCAGTAGTATATATGGGGGGCATGAGCAGTTCTTC. Amino acids: CASSIYGGHEQFF.

For this clone: This may be a read error: a much more frequent sequence differs by one nucleotide. V usage is TRBV15 and J usage is TRBJ1-4; the D is unclear. Germline loops: CDR1 LNHNV, CDR2 YYDKDF (reference sequence). Deletions cut 3 bases from V and 9 bases from J, with 17 bases between. The CDR3 runs to 15 residues. The chain's CDR3 is CATSRRSGSPKKLFF. The CDR3 DNA reads TGTGCCACCAGCAGGCGGTCGGGGTCCCCTAAAAAACTGTTTTTT. Drawing the rest from reference TRBV15 and TRBJ1-4, the complete variable domain is DAMVIQNPRYQVTQFGKPVTLSCSQTLNHNVMYWYQQKSSQAPKLLFHYYDKDFNNEADTPDNFQSRRPNTSFCFLDIRSPGLGDTAMYLCATSRRSGSPKKLFFGSGTQLSVL.

The V and J genes are TRBV4-3 and TRBJ2-3; D is ambiguous. This CDR3 region has 15 residues. Between the trimmed V and J ends, which lost 4 bases and 0 bases, there was a span of 11 bases. Germline V gene sequence: CDR1 LGHNA, CDR2 YSLEER. The CDR3 protein is CASSRTWMSTDTQYF. The CDR3, as DNA: TGCGCCAGCAGCCGCACCTGGATGAGCACAGATACGCAGTATTTT.

The J gene is TRBJ2-3, the V gene TRBV11-3, with no clear D. The CDR3 sequence is 14 residues long. Germline CDR1 is SGHNT and CDR2 is YENEEA. With 1 base removed from V and 6 bases from J, the gap between germline ends came to 11 bases. In DNA form, the CDR3 reads TGTGCCAGCAGCTTAGGCGCAGGAAGGGATACGCAGTATTTT. This translates into CASSLGAGRDTQYF. Combining the CDR3 with reference TRBV11-3 and TRBJ2-3 gives the whole variable domain EAGVVQSPRYKIIEKKQPVAFWCNPISGHNTLYWYLQNLGQGPELLIRYENEEAVDDSQLPKDRFSAERLKGVDSTLKIQPAELGDSAVYLCASSLGAGRDTQYFGPGTRLTVL.

The chain recombines TRBV10-1 with TRBJ2-1; D gene uncertain. Trimming cost V 8 bases and J 9 bases, with 14 bases left between them. The CDR3 contains 12 residues. Germline V gene data show CDR1 as WNHNN and CDR2 as SYGVQD (reference sequence). CDR3 residues: CASSKDGPEQFF. The CDR3 coding sequence is TGCGCCAGCTCCAAGGACGGACCTGAGCAGTTCTTC.

This clone was detected only once. Here the CDR3 reads CASSQAVYTGELFF. For the CDR3, the DNA is TGTGCCAGCAGCCAGGCTGTGTACACCGGGGAGCTGTTTTTT. This chain links TRBV14 with TRBJ2-2; D ambiguous. The CDR3 covers 14 residues. Per the germline V gene, CDR1 is SGHDN and CDR2 is FVKESK. Trimming pared 3 bases from V and 3 bases from J, leaving 8 bases between.

The rearrangement links TRBV9 to TRBJ2-1; a possible D gene is TRBD1 (5 bases). Germline V gives CDR1 SGDLS, CDR2 YYNGEE. Trimming removed 3 bases from V and 0 bases from J, with 10 bases in between. The CDR3 has 15 amino acids. The CDR3 DNA is TGTGCCAGCAGCGGACAGCCTTTCTCCTACAATGAGCAGTTCTTC. Its translation is CASSGQPFSYNEQFF.

This clone was counted once. The V and J genes are TRBV2 and TRBJ2-7, with TRBD2 matching 10 bases. This CDR3 contains 16 residues. Germline V gene lookup returns CDR1 SNHLY and CDR2 FYNNEI. J gave up 6 bases and V 3 bases, and 11 bases lay outside the gene matches. CDR3 sequence (DNA): TGTGCCAGCAGTGATCCTAGCGGGAGAGCTTTTGGCGAGCAGTACTTC. This translates into CASSDPSGRAFGEQYF.

There are many counts of this clone. The chain is built from TRBV27 and TRBJ2-5, with 7 bases fitting TRBD2. The CDR3 is 12 amino acids. J lost 9 bases, V lost 8 bases, and 9 bases had no gene match. Germline lookup yields CDR1 MNHEY and CDR2 SMNVEV (reference sequence). DNA for the CDR3: TGTGCCAGCTCGGGACTGGGAGGGCCCCAGTACTTC. This gives the protein CASSGLGGPQYF.

This clone was found a few times. This chain's CDR3 is CAITGTENTEAFF. Written as DNA, the CDR3 is TGTGCCATCACAGGAACAGAGAACACTGAAGCTTTCTTT. The chain joins TRBV10-3 to TRBJ1-1; no definite D call. V was shortened by 7 bases and J by 1 base, with 10 bases between the two germline ends. The CDR3 consists of 13 residues. The germline gives CDR1 ENHRY, CDR2 SYGVKD.

The chain uses TRBV7-9 and TRBJ1-4; TRBD1 might be the D (5 bases). CDR1 SEHNR and CDR2 FQNEAQ come from the germline V gene (reference sequence). The V end was cut by 1 base, the J end by 7 bases, with 13 bases between. The CDR3 totals 15 residues. CDR3 in DNA: TGTGCCAGCAGCTTAGGGGGCCTAAGCGGTGAAAAACTGTTTTTT. Amino acid sequence: CASSLGGLSGEKLFF. The entire variable domain, with the rest obtained from reference TRBV7-9 and TRBJ1-4, is as follows: DTGVSQNPRHKITKRGQNVTFRCDPISEHNRLYWYRQTLGQGPEFLTYFQNEAQLEKSRLLSDRFSAERPKGSFSTLEIQRTEQGDSAMYLCASSLGGLSGEKLFFGSGTQLSVL.

This clone was detected only once. The chain employs TRBV7-2 and TRBJ1-2, with D hard to call. Germline V gene lookup returns CDR1 SGHTA and CDR2 FQGNSA. V lost 1 base, J lost 7 bases, and 16 bases lay in between. There are 15 residues in the CDR3. The CDR3 DNA is TGTGCCAGCAGCTTAGATTATAGCGACCTAAGTGGCTACACCTTC. It translates to CASSLDYSDLSGYTF.

The chain recombines TRBV2 with TRBJ2-2; TRBD2 matches at 11 bases. The trim removed 4 bases at V and 4 bases at J, leaving 2 bases unmatched. The CDR3 is 15 amino acids. CDR1 and CDR2 (germline): SNHLY, FYNNEI. The CDR3 region is CASSGLAGPTGELFF. The CDR3 DNA reads as TGTGCCAGCAGTGGACTAGCGGGACCCACCGGGGAGCTGTTTTTT.

This chain links TRBV7-8 with TRBJ2-1, with D possibly being TRBD2 (5 bases). The CDR3 covers 17 residues. V lost 0 bases and J lost 4, with 16 bases in between. Germline values: CDR1 SGHVS, CDR2 FQNEAQ. The CDR3 bases are TGTGCCAGCAGCTTAGCGCGGAGAGGGCCGATATACAATGAGCAGTTCTTC. This codes for CASSLARRGPIYNEQFF.

As DNA, the CDR3 is TGTGCCAGTAGTACTATAGCGGGAGGATACTACGAGCAGTACTTC. Its protein product is CASSTIAGGYYEQYF. V and J are TRBV19 and TRBJ2-7; the match to TRBD2 covers 10 bases. Germline CDR1 and CDR2: LNHDA and SQIVND (reference sequence). V was pared by 4 bases and J by 3 bases, with 6 bases of the junction left unmatched. The CDR3 contains 15 residues.